The 5 T cell receptor beta chains presented below share a single source sample, sequenced in a study of tumor and adjacent non-tumor tissue in lung cancer. TCRbeta libraries were built with three rounds of nested PCR, modified from ARM-PCR. Each CDR3 protein gets one entry after TCRdb re-called the multiplex PCR reads with MiXCR. Of some 200,000 distinct CDR3 sequences in the sample, over 55% are singletons; the top ten hold approximately 25%. RNA was extracted from bulk tissue without any cell sorting. Sequencing used lung tumor tissue. These receptors all stem from a man aged 60 to 75 with non-small cell lung cancer.

This clonotype showed up many times. The chain employs TRBV11-1 and TRBJ2-1; 12 positions agree with TRBD2. V was pared by 1 base and J by 0 bases, with 1 base of the junction left unmatched. This CDR3 is built from 17 residues. Per the germline V gene, CDR1 is SGHAT and CDR2 is FQDESV (reference sequence). Here the CDR3 reads CASSLETSGSSYNEQFF. The CDR3 DNA reads TGTGCCAGCAGCTTAGAGACTAGCGGGAGCTCCTACAATGAGCAGTTCTTC. The entire variable domain, with the rest obtained from reference TRBV11-1 and TRBJ2-1, is as follows: EAEVAQSPRYKITEKSQAVAFWCDPISGHATLYWYRQILGQGPELLVQFQDESVVDDSQLPKDRFSAERLKGVDSTLKIQPAELGDSAMYLCASSLETSGSSYNEQFFGPGTRLTVL.

This sequence joins TRBV20-1 and TRBJ2-5, with no clear D. V was clipped by 7 bases and J by 9 bases, with 21 bases between them. The CDR3 is 13 residues long. CDR1 and CDR2 from the germline V gene are DFQATT and SNEGSKA (reference sequence). As DNA, the CDR3 is TGCAGTGTTAGGGCCCGGATAGAGTGGGCCCAGTACTTC. Translated, it gives CSVRARIEWAQYF.

Many counts were recorded for this clonotype. The chain employs TRBV6-6 and TRBJ2-2; unclear D gene. The V gene lost 2 bases and the J gene lost 7 bases, with 2 bases spanning the gap. The CDR3 is made up of 11 amino acids. Germline V gene data show CDR1 as MNHNY and CDR2 as SVGAGI (reference sequence). The CDR3 sequence: CASSYIGELFF. The DNA for the CDR3 is TGTGCCAGCAGTTACATCGGGGAGCTGTTTTTT.

This clonotype is a singleton in its sample. J is TRBJ2-7 and V is TRBV21-1; the DNA was not compared with TRBD2, the D call given in the table. TRBV21-1 is tagged as a pseudogene. The CDR3 has 20 amino acids. The CDR3, as DNA: TGTGCCAGTAGCAAAAGGAGGGGAACTAGACCACTTGATGCCTCCTACGAGCAGTACTTC. This encodes CASSKRRGTRPLDASYEQYF.

Comments on this clonotype: With a much larger clone just one base away, this may be a read error. The chain is built from TRBV4-2 and TRBJ2-3, with 7 positions matching TRBD1. There are 14 residues in the CDR3. V shed 7 bases, J shed 2 bases, and the junction held 6 bases outside the gene matches. Germline assignment: CDR1 LGHNA and CDR2 YNFKEQ. CDR3 DNA sequence: TGTGCCAGCACTACGGGACAGAACACAGATACGCAGTATTTT. It translates to CASTTGQNTDTQYF.